In this sample, the clone carrying this T cell receptor beta chain turned up a few times. Its antigen is undetermined. The data belong to a study of identical twins. Whole-study results and caveats: Conclusions leaned on cross-sectional statistical analysis and did not track the same donors over time.

V dropped 0 bases and J dropped 2 bases, with 10 bases sitting between them. This CDR3 is 16 amino acids long. Template switching (which added a universal primer site) was used, and cDNA carried unique molecular identifiers. TCRdb reprocessed the 5' RACE reads via MiXCR and lists one record per CDR3 protein. The repertoire holds 690,000 or so distinct CDR3 sequences, with around 8.3% as singletons. The same specimen was also included in a second study, on yellow fever vaccine responses in identical twins.

The J gene is TRBJ2-2, the V gene TRBV12-3 or TRBV12-4; D unclear. Sequenced: PBMCs. The clonotype originates from a young woman in good health. The chain's CDR3 is CASSLAAIGNTGELFF. The DNA for the CDR3 is TGTGCCAGCAGTTTAGCGGCTATCGGTAACACCGGGGAGCTGTTTTTT.